This TCR beta chain derives from a study of blood T cell repertoires in COVID-19. Repertoires were generated with immunoSEQ multiplex PCR, while TCRdb's copy carries only in-frame clones and drops some. Here the sample spans roughly 300,000 clones, more than 70% being singletons. Per germline, CDR1 SGHKS and CDR2 YYEKEE (reference sequence). CDR3 length equals 14 residues. The V gene end was trimmed by 0 bases and the J gene end by 5 bases; junction bases not matched to a gene: 5. The chain recombines TRBV5-5 with TRBJ2-7; 7 bases agree with TRBD2. This clonotype was obtained from a woman between 50 and 59 years old with acute or convalescent COVID-19. The sample taken for sequencing was peripheral blood. CDR3 sequence (DNA): TGTGCCAGCAGCTTGGCCCAGGGAGGGAACGAGCAGTACTTC. Residues: CASSLAQGGNEQYF. Variable domain in full (rest from reference TRBV5-5 and TRBJ2-7): DAGVTQSPTHLIKTRGQQVTLRCSPISGHKSVSWYQQVLGQGPQFIFQYYEKEERGRGNFPDRFSARQFPNYSSELNVNALLLGDSALYLCASSLAQGGNEQYFGPGTRLTVT.